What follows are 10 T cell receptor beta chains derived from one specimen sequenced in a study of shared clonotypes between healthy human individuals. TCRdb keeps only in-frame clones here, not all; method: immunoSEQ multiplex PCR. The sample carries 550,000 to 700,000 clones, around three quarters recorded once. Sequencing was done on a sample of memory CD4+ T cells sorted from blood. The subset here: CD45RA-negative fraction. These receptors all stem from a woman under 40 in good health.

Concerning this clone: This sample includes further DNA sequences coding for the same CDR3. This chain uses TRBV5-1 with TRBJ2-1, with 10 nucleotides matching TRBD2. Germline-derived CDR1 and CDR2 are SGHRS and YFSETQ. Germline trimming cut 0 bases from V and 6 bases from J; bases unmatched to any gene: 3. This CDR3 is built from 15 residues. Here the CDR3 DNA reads TGCGCCAGCAGCTTGGAGCTAGCGGGAGTCAATGAGCAGTTCTTC. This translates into CASSLELAGVNEQFF.

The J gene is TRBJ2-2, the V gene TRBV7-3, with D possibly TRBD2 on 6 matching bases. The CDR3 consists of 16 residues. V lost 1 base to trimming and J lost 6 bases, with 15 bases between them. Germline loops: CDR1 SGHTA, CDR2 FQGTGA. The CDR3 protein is CASSLRGGPGAGELFF. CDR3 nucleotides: TGTGCCAGCAGCTTAAGGGGAGGCCCGGGGGCCGGGGAGCTGTTTTTT.

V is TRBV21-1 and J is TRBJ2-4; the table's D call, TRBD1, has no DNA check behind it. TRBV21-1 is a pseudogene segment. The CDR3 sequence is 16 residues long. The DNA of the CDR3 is TGTGCCAGCAGCAAAGATCAAAGGGGACAGAAAAACATTCAGTACTTC. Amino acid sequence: CASSKDQRGQKNIQYF.

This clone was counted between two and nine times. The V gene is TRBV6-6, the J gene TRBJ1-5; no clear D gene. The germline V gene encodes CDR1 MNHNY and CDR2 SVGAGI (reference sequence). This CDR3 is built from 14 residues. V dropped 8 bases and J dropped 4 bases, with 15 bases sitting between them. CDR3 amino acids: CASGLEGSNQPQHF. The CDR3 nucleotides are TGTGCCAGCGGTCTCGAGGGAAGTAATCAGCCCCAGCATTTT.

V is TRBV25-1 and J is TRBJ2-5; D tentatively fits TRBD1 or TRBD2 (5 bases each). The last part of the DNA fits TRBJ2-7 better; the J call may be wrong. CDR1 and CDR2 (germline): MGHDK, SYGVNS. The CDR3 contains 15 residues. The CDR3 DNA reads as TGTGCCAGCAGTGCCCACCCGGGACCGACCTACGAGCAGTACTTC. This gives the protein CASSAHPGPTYEQYF.

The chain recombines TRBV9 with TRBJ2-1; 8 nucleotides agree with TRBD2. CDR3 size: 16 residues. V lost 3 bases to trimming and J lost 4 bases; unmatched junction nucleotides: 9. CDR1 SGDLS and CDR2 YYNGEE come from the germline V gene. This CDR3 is CASSAPGLGNYNEQFF. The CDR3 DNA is TGTGCCAGCAGCGCACCGGGACTAGGGAATTACAATGAGCAGTTCTTC.

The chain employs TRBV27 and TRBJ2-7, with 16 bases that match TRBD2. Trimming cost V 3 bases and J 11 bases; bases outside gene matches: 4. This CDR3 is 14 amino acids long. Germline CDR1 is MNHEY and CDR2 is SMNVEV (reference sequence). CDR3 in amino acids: CASSFSGTSGREYF. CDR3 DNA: TGTGCCAGCAGTTTCTCCGGGACTAGCGGGAGGGAGTACTTC.

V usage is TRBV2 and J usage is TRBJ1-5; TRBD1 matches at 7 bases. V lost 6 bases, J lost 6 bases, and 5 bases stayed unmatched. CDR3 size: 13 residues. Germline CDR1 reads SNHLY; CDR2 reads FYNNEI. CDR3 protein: CASRPTGSQPQHF. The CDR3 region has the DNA TGTGCCAGCAGGCCGACAGGGTCTCAGCCCCAGCATTTT.

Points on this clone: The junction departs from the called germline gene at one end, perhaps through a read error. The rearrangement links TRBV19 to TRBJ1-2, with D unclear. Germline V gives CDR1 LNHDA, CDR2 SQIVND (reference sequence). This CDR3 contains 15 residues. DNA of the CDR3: TGTGCCAGTAGGATAGCGGGCGGCATCAACTATGGCTACACCTTC. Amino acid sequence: CASRIAGGINYGYTF.

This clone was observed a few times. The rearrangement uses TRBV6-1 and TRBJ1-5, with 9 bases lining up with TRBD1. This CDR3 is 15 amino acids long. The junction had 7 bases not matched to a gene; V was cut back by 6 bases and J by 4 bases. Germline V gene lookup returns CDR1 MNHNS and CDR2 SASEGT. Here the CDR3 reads CASRAGQGGNQPQHF. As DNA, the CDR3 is TGTGCCAGCAGAGCGGGACAGGGTGGGAATCAGCCCCAGCATTTT.